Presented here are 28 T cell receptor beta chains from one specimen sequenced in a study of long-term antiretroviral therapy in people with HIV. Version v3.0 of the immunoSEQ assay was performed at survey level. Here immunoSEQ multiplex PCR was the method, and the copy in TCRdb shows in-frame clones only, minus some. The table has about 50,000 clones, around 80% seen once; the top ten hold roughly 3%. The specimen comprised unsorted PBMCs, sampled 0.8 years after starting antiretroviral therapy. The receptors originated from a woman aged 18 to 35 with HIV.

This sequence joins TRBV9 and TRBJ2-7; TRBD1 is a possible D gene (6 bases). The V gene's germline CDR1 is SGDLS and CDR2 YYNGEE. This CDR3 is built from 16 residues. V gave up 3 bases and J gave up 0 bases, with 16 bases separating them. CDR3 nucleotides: TGTGCCAGCAGCGCAGGGGTCGGAGGAGACTCCTACGAGCAGTACTTC. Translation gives CASSAGVGGDSYEQYF.

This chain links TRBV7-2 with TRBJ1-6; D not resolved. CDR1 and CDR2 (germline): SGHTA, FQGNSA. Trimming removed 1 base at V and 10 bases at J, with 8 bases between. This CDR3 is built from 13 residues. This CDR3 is CASSLVEGSPLHF. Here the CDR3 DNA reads TGTGCCAGCAGCTTAGTTGAGGGATCACCCCTCCACTTT.

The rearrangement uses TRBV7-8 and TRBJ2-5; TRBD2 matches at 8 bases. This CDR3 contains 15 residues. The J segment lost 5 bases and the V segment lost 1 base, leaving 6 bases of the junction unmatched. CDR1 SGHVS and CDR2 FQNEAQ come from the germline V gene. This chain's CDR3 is CASSLVLAERETQYF. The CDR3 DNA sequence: TGTGCCAGCAGCTTAGTACTAGCGGAGAGGGAGACCCAGTACTTC.

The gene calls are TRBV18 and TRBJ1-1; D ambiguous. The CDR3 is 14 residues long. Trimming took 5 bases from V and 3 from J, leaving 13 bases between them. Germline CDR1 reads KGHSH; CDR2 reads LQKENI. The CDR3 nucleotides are TGTGCCAGCTCATCACAGAGTGTTGACACTGAAGCTTTCTTT. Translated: CASSSQSVDTEAFF.

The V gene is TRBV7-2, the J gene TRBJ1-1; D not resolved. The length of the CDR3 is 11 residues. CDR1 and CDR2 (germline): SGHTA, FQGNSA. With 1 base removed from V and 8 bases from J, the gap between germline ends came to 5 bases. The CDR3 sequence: CASSLVQEAFF. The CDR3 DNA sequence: TGTGCCAGCAGCTTAGTACAGGAAGCTTTCTTT.

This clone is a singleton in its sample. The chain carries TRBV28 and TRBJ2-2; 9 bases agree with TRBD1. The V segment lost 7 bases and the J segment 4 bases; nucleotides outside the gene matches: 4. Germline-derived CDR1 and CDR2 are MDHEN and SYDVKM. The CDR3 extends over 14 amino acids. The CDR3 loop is CASTGTGSTGELFF. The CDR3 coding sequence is TGTGCCAGCACGGGGACAGGGAGCACCGGGGAGCTGTTTTTT.

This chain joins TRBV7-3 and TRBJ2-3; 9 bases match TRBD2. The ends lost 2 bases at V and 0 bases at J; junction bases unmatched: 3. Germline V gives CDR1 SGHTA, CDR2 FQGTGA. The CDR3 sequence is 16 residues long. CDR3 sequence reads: CASSLAGGSSTDTQYF. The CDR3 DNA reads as TGTGCCAGCAGCTTAGCGGGAGGGTCTAGCACAGATACGCAGTATTTT.

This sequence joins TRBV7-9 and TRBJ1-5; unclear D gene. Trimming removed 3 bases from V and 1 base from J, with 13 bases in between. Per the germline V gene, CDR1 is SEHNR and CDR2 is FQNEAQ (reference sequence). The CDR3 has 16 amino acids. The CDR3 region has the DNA TGTGCCAGCAGCTTCGTAACTGGAGGGAGCAATCAGCCCCAGCATTTT. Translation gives CASSFVTGGSNQPQHF.

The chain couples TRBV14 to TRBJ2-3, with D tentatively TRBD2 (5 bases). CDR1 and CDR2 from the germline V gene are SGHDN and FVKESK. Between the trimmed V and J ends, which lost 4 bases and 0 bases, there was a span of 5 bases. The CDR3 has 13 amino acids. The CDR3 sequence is CASSRTSTDTQYF. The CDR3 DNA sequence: TGTGCCAGCAGCCGGACTAGCACAGATACGCAGTATTTT.

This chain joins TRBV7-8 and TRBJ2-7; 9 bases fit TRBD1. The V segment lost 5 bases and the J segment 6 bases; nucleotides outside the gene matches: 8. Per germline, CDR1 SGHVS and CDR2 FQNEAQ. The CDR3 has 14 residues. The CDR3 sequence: CASSPRDRASEQYF. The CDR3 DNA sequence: TGTGCCAGCAGCCCCCGGGACAGGGCCTCCGAGCAGTACTTC.

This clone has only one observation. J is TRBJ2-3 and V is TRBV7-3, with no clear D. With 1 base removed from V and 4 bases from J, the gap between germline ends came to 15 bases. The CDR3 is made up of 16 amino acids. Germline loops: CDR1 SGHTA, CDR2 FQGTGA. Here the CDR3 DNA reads TGTGCCAGCAGCTTAAAAGGGCTGGGTGCATCAGATACGCAGTATTTT. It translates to CASSLKGLGASDTQYF. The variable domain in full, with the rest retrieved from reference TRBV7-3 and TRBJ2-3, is GAGVSQTPSNKVTEKGKYVELRCDPISGHTALYWYRQSLGQGPEFLIYFQGTGAADDSGLPNDRFFAVRPEGSVSTLKIQRTERGDSAVYLCASSLKGLGASDTQYFGPGTRLTVL.

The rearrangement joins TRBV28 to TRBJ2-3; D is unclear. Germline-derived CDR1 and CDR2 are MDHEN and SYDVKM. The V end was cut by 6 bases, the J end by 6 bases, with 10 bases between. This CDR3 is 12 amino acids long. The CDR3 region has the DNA TGTGCCAGCAGCCCCCGGCTGGATACGCAGTATTTT. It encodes CASSPRLDTQYF. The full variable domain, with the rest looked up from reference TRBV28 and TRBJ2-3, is DVKVTQSSRYLVKRTGEKVFLECVQDMDHENMFWYRQDPGLGLRLIYFSYDVKMKEKGDIPEGYSVSREKKERFSLILESASTNQTSMYLCASSPRLDTQYFGPGTRLTVL.

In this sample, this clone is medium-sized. CDR3 protein: CATSRDEALELFF. The CDR3 nucleotides are TGTGCCACCAGCAGGGACGAAGCTCTTGAACTGTTTTTT. This chain connects TRBV15 to TRBJ1-4, with D uncertain. The V gene lost 3 bases and the J gene lost 12 bases, with 14 bases spanning the gap. CDR3 length: 13 amino acids. The germline gives CDR1 LNHNV, CDR2 YYDKDF (reference sequence).

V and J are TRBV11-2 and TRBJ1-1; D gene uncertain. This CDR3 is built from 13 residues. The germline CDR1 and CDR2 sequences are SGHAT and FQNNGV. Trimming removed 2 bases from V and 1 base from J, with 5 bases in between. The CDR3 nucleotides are TGTGCCAGCAGCTTAAACGGGAACACTGAAGCTTTCTTT. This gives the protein CASSLNGNTEAFF. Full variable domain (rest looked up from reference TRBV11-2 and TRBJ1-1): EAGVAQSPRYKIIEKRQSVAFWCNPISGHATLYWYQQILGQGPKLLIQFQNNGVVDDSQLPKDRFSAERLKGVDSTLKIQPAKLEDSAVYLCASSLNGNTEAFFGQGTRLTVV.

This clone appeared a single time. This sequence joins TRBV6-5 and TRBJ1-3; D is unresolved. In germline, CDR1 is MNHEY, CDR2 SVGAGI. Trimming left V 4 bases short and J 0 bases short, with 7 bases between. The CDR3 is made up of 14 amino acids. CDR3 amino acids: CASSSGSSGNTIYF. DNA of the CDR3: TGTGCCAGCAGTTCAGGAAGCTCTGGAAACACCATATATTTT.

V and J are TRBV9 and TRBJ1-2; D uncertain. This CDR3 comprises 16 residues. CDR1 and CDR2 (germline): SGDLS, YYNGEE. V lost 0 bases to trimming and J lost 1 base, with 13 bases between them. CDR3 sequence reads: CASSVDFSRRNYGYTF. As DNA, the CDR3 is TGTGCCAGCAGCGTAGATTTCAGCCGCCGTAACTATGGCTACACCTTC.

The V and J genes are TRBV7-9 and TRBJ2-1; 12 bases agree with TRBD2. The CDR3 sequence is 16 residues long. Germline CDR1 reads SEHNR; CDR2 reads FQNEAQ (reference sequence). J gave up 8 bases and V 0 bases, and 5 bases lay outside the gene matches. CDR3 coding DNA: TGTGCCAGCAGCTTAGCAACTAGCGGGAGGAACGATGAGCAGTTCTTC. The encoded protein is CASSLATSGRNDEQFF.

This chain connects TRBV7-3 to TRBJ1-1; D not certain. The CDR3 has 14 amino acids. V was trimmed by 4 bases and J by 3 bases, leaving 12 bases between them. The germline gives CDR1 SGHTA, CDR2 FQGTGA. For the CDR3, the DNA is TGTGCCAGCAGCTCACGGCCCGGACACACTGAAGCTTTCTTT. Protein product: CASSSRPGHTEAFF.

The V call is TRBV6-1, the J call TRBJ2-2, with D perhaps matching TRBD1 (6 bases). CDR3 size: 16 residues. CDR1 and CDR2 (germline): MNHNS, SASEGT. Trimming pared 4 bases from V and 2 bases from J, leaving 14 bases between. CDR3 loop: CASSGPRGTNTGELFF. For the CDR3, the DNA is TGTGCCAGCAGTGGACCTAGGGGGACCAACACCGGGGAGCTGTTTTTT.

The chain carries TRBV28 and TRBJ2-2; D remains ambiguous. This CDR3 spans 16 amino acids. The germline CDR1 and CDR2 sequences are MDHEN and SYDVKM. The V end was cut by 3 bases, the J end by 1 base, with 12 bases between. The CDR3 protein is CASSFWGLGNTGELFF. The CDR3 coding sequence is TGTGCCAGCAGTTTTTGGGGTTTAGGGAACACCGGGGAGCTGTTTTTT.

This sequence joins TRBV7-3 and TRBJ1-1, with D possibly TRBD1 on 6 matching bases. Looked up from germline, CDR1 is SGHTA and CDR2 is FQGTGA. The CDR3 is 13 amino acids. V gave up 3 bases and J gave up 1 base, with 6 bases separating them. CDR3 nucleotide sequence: TGTGCCAGCAGCTTGACAGGGAACACTGAAGCTTTCTTT. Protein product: CASSLTGNTEAFF.

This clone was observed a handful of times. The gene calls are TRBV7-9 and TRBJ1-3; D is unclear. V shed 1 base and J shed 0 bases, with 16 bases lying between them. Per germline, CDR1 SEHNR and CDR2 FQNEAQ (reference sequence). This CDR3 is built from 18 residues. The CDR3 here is CASSLVPLGEDSGNTIYF. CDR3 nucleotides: TGTGCCAGCAGCTTAGTCCCCCTAGGAGAAGACTCTGGAAACACCATATATTTT.

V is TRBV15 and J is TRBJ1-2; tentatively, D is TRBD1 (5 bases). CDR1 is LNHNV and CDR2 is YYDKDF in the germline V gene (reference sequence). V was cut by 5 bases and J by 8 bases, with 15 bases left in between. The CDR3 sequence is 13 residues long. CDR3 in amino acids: CATSPPDIRGYTF. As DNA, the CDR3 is TGTGCCACCAGCCCACCGGACATTAGAGGCTACACCTTC.

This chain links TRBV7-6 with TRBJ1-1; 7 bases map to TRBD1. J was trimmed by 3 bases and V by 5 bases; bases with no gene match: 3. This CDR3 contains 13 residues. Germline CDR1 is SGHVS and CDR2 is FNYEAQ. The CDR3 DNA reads TGTGCCAGCAGCCCCGACAGGGACACTGAAGCTTTCTTT. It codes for CASSPDRDTEAFF.

The CDR3 protein is CASSQGSEEKLFF. The CDR3 DNA sequence: TGTGCCAGCTCACAAGGGTCGGAGGAAAAACTGTTTTTT. The chain employs TRBV18 and TRBJ1-4; D uncertain. The CDR3 length is 13 residues. With 4 bases removed from V and 8 bases from J, the gap between germline ends came to 11 bases. Germline values: CDR1 KGHSH, CDR2 LQKENI.

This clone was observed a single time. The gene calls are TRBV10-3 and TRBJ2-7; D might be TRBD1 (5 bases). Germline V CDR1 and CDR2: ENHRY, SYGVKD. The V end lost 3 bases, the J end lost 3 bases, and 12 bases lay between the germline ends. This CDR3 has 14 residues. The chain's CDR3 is CAISELDTDYEQYF. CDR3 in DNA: TGTGCCATCAGTGAATTGGACACAGACTACGAGCAGTACTTC.

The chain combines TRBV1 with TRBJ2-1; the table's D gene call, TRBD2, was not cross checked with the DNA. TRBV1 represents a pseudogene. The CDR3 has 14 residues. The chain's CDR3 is CTSTTRTSYNEQFF. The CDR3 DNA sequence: TGCACCAGCACGACTAGGACCTCCTACAATGAGCAGTTCTTC.

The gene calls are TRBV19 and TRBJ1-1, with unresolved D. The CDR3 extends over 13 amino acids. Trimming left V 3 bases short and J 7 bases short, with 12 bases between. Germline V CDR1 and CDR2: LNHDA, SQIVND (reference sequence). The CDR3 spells CASSMFESGEAFF. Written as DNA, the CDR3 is TGTGCCAGTAGTATGTTCGAGTCGGGTGAAGCTTTCTTT.